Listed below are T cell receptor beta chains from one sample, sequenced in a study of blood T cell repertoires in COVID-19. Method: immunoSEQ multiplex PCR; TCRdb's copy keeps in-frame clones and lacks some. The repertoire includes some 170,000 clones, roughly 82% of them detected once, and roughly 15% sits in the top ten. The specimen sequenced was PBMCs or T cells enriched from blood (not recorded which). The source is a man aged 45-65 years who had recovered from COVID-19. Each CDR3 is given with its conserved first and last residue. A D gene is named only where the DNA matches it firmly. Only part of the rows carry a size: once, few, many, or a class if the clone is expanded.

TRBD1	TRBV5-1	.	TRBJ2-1	TGCGCCAGCAGCTGGGGGACAGGGGCTGTCAATGAGCAGTTCTTC	CASSWGTGAVNEQFF
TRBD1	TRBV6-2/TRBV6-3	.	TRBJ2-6	TGTGCCAGCAGTTGGGGACAGGGGAGCGGGGCCAACGTCCTGACTTTC	CASSWGQGSGANVLTF
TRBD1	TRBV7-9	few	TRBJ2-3	TGTGCCAGCAGCTTCGACAGGGGAGATACGCAGTATTTT	CASSFDRGDTQYF
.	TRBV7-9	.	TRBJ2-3	TGTGCCAGCAGCTCTCAGACAAATACGCAGTATTTT	CASSSQTNTQYF
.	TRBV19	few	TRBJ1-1	TGTGCCAGTAGTATAACGGGGGTGAACACTGAAGCTTTCTTT	CASSITGVNTEAFF
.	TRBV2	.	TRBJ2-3	TGTGCCAGCAGGCCCGGGGGTCCGGATACGCAGTATTTT	CASRPGGPDTQYF
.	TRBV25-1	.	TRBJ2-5	TGTGCCAGCAGTGACCTGCCCGGTCGGGAGACCCAGTACTTC	CASSDLPGRETQYF
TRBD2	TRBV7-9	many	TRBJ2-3	TGTGCCAGCAGCCGGAAAGCGGGAAGCACAGATACGCAGTATTTT	CASSRKAGSTDTQYF
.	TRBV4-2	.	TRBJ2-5	TGTGCCAGCAGCCCCGAGGGAGGTCTAACTCGGGAGACCCAGTACTTC	CASSPEGGLTRETQYF
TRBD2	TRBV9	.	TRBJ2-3	TGTGCCAGCAGCGTATCCTCGGGGGGATCAGATACGCAGTATTTT	CASSVSSGGSDTQYF
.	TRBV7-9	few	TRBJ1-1	TGTGCCAGCAGCTTACAGGGGAGTGGGAAGACTGAAGCTTTCTTT	CASSLQGSGKTEAFF
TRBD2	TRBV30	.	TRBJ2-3	TGTGCCTGGTCAACGGGAGGGTCAGATACGCAGTATTTT	CAWSTGGSDTQYF
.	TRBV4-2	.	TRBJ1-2	TGTGCCAGCAGCCAAGATGGAACAGGGAGAGGCTATGGCTACACCTTC	CASSQDGTGRGYGYTF
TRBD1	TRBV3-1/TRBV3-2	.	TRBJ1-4	TGTGCCAGCAGCCAACTGGACAGGGGCGGAGAAAAACTGTTTTTT	CASSQLDRGGEKLFF
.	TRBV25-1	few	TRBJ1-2	TGTGCCAGCAGTGAATTTCAGGGGAACTATGGCTACACCTTC	CASSEFQGNYGYTF
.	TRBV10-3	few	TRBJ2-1	TGTGCCACCAGAGCTAACAATGAGCAGTTCTTC	CATRANNEQFF
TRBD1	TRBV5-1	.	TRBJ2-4	TGCGCCAGCAGCTTGACCACGGGACAGACAAAAAACATTCAGTACTTC	CASSLTTGQTKNIQYF
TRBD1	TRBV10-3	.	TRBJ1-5	TGTGCCATCAGTGAAGACGACAGGGTACGACAGCCCCAGCATTTT	CAISEDDRVRQPQHF
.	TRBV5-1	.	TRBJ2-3	TGCGCCAGCAGTCATGTTGGAGCCGATACGCAGTATTTT	CASSHVGADTQYF
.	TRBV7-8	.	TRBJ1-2	TGTGCCAGCAGCTCGGGGGAGTATGGCTACACCTTC	CASSSGEYGYTF
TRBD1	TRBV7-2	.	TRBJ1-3	TGTGCCAGCAGCTTAGCGGACAGGACTGGAAACACCATATATTTT	CASSLADRTGNTIYF
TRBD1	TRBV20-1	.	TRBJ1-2	TGCAGTGCTAAGACAGGGCGGCGCTACACCTTC	CSAKTGRRYTF
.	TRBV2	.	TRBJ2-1	TGTGCCAGCAGATTACTGACTTCCTACAATGAGCAGTTCTTC	CASRLLTSYNEQFF
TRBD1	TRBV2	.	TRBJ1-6	TGTGCCAGCAGTGGAGACAGGGGGAGCTCCTATAATTCACCCCTCCACTTT	CASSGDRGSSYNSPLHF
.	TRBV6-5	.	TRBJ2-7	TGTGCCAGCTGGACACCCTACGAGCAGTACTTC	CASWTPYEQYF
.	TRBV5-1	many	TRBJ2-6	TGCGCCAGCAGCTTGGCCAGCCCAGGACAGTTCTCTGGGGCCAACGTCCTGACTTTC	CASSLASPGQFSGANVLTF
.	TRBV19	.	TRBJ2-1	TGTGCCAGTAGTGTCCGAACAGGTAGCTCCTACAATGAGCAGTTCTTC	CASSVRTGSSYNEQFF
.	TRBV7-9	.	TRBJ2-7	TGTGCCAGCAGCTTAGCAGGGGCTGGCTACGAGCAGTACTTC	CASSLAGAGYEQYF
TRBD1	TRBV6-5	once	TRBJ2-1	TGTGCCAGCGCCCCCAGGGGGCTCGTCCATGAGCAGTTCTTC	CASAPRGLVHEQFF
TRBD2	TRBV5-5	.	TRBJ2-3	TGTGCCAGCAGCTTGACGACTGCTAGCGGGGGCACAGATACGCAGTATTTT	CASSLTTASGGTDTQYF
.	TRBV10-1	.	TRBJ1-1	TGCGCCAGCAGACGGGACATTATCACTGAAGCTTTCTTT	CASRRDIITEAFF
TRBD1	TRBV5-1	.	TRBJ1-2	TGCGCCAGCAGCGACCCGGGACAGAGTAAGGGCTACACCTTC	CASSDPGQSKGYTF
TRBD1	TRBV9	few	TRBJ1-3	TGTGCCAGCAGCCCTCCAGGGGGTGACACCATATATTTT	CASSPPGGDTIYF
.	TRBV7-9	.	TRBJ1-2	TGTGCCAGCAGCTGGACTCAAGAATCTGGCTACACCTTC	CASSWTQESGYTF
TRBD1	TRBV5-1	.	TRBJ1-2	TGCGCCAGCAGCGGGACAGGGGGTTATGGCTACACCTTC	CASSGTGGYGYTF
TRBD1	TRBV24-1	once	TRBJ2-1	TGTGCCACCAGTGGTACGACAGGGCGAACGTTCTGGGAGCAGTTCTTC	CATSGTTGRTFWEQFF
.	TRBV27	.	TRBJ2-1	TGTGCCAGCAGTTTACTAACAGTGGATGAGCAGTTCTTC	CASSLLTVDEQFF
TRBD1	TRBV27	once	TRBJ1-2	TGTGCCAGCAGTTCCACAGGGGCTACAAACTATGGCTACACCTTC	CASSSTGATNYGYTF
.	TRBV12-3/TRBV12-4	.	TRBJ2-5	TGTGCCAGCAGTCCAGGGAAACAAGAGACCCAGTACTTC	CASSPGKQETQYF
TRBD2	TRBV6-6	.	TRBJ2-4	TGTGCCAGCAGTCTCCTCCCTCCGACTAGCGGGAGAAGCAAAAACATTCAGTACTTC	CASSLLPPTSGRSKNIQYF
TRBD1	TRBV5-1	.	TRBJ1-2	TGCGCCAGCACCGAGGGGACAGGGAACTATGGCTACACCTTC	CASTEGTGNYGYTF
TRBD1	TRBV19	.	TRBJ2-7	TGTGCCAGCACCCCGGGACAGGGGGGCTACGAGCAGTACTTC	CASTPGQGGYEQYF
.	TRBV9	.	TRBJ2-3	TGTGCCAGCAGCGTAGGGGCAACGGGGGACACAGATACGCAGTATTTT	CASSVGATGDTDTQYF
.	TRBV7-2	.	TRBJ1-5	TGTGCCAGCAGCCTGGACAGAAATCAGCCCCAGCATTTT	CASSLDRNQPQHF
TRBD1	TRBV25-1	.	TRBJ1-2	TGTGCCAGCAGTAAACCGGGACAGGGGGCTTCGGGCTACACCTTC	CASSKPGQGASGYTF
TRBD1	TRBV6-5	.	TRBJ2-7	TGTGCCAGCAGTTTTACACAGACAGGGGAGCAGTACTTC	CASSFTQTGEQYF
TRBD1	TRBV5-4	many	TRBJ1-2	TGTGCCAGCAAGGAAGGACAGGGGGCTCGCGGCTACACCTTC	CASKEGQGARGYTF